This TCR beta chain was captured by sequencing in a study of early T cells in non-severe SARS-CoV-2 infection. Study-level points and caveats: Using VDJdb, the matching emphasized anti-spike CD8 responses while missing private and CD4 specificities.

Many counts were recorded for this clonotype. Antigen specificity is unknown. Separate cDNA molecules each had unique molecular identifiers attached to them. TCRdb analysed the 5' RACE reads with MiXCR anew, one entry per CDR3 protein. Of around 40,000 distinct CDR3 sequences listed, under 13% are singletons. V was clipped by 1 base and J by 1 base, with 10 bases between them. There are 16 residues in the CDR3. Germline lookup yields CDR1 WSHSY and CDR2 SAAADI. The rearrangement joins TRBV10-2 to TRBJ2-2; D is unclear. The sequence was collected from an adult who was a healthcare worker with PCR-confirmed SARS-CoV-2 infection or an uninfected control (not recorded which). The sequenced material came from whole blood. The CDR3 nucleotides are TGCGCCAGCAGTGAGTTGGGTGGCCTGAACACCGGGGAGCTGTTTTTT. It specifies CASSELGGLNTGELFF.